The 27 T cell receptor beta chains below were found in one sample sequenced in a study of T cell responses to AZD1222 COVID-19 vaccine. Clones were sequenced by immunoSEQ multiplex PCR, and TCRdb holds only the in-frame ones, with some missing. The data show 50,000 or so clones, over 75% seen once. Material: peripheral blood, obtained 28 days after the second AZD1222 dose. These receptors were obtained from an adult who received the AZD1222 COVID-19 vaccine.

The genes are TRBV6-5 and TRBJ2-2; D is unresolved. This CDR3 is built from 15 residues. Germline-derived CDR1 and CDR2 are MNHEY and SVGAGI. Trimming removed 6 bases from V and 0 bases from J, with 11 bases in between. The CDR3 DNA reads TGTGCCAGCAGGAAGGGCAGAACGAACACCGGGGAGCTGTTTTTT. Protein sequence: CASRKGRTNTGELFF.

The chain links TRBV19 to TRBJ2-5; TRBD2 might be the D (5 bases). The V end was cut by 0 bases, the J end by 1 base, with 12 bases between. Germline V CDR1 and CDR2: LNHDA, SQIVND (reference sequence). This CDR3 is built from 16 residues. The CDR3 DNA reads TGTGCCAGTAGTATAGATATCCCAGCGGCCCAAGAGACCCAGTACTTC. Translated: CASSIDIPAAQETQYF.

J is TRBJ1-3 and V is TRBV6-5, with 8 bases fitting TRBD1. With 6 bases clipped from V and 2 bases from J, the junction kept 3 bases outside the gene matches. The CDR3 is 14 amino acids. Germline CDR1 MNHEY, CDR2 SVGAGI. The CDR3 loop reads CASSGQGTGNTIYF. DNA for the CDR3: TGTGCCAGCAGCGGACAGGGTACTGGAAACACCATATATTTT.

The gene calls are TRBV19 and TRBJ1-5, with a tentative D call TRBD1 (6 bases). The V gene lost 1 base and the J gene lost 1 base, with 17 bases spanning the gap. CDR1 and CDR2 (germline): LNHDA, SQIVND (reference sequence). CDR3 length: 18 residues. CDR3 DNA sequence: TGTGCCAGTAGTATAGGCTTTACAGGGCAGGTGAGCAATCAGCCCCAGCATTTT. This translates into CASSIGFTGQVSNQPQHF.

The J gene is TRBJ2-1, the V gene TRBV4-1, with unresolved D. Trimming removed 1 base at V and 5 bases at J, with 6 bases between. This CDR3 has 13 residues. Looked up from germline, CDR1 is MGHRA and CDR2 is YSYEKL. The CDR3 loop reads CASSQGRDNEQFF. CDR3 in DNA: TGCGCCAGCAGCCAAGGCCGGGACAATGAGCAGTTCTTC.

The CDR3 coding sequence is TGTGCCAGCAGCTTAGCGGGGACTGAAGCTTTCTTT. Translating gives CASSLAGTEAFF. The chain joins TRBV7-9 to TRBJ1-1; no definite D call. The germline V and J ends were trimmed by 0 bases and 5 bases, with 4 bases remaining between them. The CDR3 is made up of 12 amino acids. The germline V gene encodes CDR1 SEHNR and CDR2 FQNEAQ (reference sequence).

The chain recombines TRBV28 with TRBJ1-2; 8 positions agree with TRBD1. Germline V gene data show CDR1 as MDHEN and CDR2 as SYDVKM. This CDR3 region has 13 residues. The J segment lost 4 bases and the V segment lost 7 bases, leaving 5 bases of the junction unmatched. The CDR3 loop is CASIQDRAYGYTF. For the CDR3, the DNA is TGTGCCAGCATTCAGGACAGGGCCTATGGCTACACCTTC.

The CDR3 region has the DNA TGTGCCAGCAGGATACAGGGGGCCCGGGAAAAACTGTTTTTT. Translation gives CASRIQGAREKLFF. The chain carries TRBV5-5 and TRBJ1-4, with 9 positions matching TRBD1. CDR3 length: 14 amino acids. With 5 bases clipped from V and 8 bases from J, the junction kept 7 bases outside the gene matches. Per the germline V gene, CDR1 is SGHKS and CDR2 is YYEKEE (reference sequence).

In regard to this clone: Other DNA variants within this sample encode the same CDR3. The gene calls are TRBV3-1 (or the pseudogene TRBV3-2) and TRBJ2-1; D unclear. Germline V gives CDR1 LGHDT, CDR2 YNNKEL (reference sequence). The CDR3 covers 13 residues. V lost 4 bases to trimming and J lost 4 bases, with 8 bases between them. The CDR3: CASSLSSYNEQFF. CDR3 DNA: TGTGCCAGCAGCCTCTCTAGTTACAATGAGCAGTTCTTC.

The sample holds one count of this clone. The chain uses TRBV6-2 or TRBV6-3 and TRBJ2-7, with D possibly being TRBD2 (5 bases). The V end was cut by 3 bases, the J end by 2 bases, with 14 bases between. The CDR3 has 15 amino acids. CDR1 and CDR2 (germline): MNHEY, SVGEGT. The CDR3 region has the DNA TGTGCCAGCAGTTATAAGTCTAGCCAGGCCTACGAGCAGTACTTC. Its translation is CASSYKSSQAYEQYF.

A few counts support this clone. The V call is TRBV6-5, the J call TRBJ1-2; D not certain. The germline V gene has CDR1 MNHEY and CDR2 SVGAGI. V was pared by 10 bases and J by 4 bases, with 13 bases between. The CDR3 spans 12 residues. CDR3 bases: TGTGCCACCTCGGACCCTCTCTATGGCTACACCTTC. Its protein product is CATSDPLYGYTF.

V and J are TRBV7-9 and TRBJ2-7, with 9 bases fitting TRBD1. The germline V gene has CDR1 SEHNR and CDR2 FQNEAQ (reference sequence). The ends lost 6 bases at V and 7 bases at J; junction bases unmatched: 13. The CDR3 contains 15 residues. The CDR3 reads CASSRKGQGGLEQYF. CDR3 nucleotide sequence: TGTGCCAGCAGTAGAAAGGGACAGGGCGGTTTGGAGCAGTACTTC.

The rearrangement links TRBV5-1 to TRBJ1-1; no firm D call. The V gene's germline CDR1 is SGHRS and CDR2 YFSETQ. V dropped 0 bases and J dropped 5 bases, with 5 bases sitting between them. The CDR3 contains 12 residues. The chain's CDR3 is CASSLEGTEAFF. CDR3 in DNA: TGCGCCAGCAGCTTGGAGGGAACTGAAGCTTTCTTT.

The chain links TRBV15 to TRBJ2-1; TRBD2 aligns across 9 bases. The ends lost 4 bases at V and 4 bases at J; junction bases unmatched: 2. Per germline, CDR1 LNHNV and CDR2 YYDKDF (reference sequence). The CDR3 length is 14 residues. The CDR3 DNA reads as TGTGCCACCAGCACTAGCGGGGTGTACAATGAGCAGTTCTTC. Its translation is CATSTSGVYNEQFF.

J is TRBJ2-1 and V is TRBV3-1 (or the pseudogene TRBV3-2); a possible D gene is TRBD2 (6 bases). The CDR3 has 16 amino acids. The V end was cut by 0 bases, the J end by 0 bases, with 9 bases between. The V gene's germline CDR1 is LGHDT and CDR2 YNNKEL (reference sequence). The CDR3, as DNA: TGTGCCAGCAGCCAAGACCACGGGGGCTCCTACAATGAGCAGTTCTTC. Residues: CASSQDHGGSYNEQFF.

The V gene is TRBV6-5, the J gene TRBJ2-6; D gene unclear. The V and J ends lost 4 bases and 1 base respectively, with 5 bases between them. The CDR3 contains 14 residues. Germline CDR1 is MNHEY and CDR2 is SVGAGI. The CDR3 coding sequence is TGTGCCAGCAGTTCAACGTCTGGGGCCAACGTCCTGACTTTC. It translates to CASSSTSGANVLTF.

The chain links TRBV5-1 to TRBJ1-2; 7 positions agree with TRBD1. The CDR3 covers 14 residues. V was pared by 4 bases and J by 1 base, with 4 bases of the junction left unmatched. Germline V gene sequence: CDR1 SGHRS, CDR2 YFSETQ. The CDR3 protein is CASSVTGFNYGYTF. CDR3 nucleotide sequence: TGCGCCAGCAGCGTGACAGGGTTTAACTATGGCTACACCTTC.

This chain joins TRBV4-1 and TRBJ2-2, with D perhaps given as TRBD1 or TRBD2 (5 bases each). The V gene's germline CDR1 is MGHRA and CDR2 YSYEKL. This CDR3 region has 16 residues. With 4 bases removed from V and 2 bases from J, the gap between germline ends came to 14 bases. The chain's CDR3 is CASSPIRDANTGELFF. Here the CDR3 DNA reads TGCGCCAGCAGCCCGATCCGGGACGCAAACACCGGGGAGCTGTTTTTT.

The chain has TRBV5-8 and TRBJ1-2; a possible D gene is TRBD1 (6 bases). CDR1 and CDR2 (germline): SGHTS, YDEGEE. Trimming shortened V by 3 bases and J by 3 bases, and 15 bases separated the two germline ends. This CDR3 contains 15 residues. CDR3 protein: CASSSQQGFYYGYTF. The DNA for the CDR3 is TGTGCCAGCAGCTCACAACAGGGATTTTACTATGGCTACACCTTC.

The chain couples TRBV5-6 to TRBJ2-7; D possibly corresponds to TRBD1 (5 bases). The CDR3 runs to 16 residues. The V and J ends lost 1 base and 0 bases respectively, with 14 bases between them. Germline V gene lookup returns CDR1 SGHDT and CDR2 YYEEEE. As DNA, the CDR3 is TGTGCCAGCAGCTTGTTAGGCAGGGTGGACTCCTACGAGCAGTACTTC. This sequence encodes CASSLLGRVDSYEQYF. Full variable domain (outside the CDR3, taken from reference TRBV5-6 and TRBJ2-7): DAGVTQSPTHLIKTRGQQVTLRCSPKSGHDTVSWYQQALGQGPQFIFQYYEEEERQRGNFPDRFSGHQFPNYSSELNVNALLLGDSALYLCASSLLGRVDSYEQYFGPGTRLTVT.

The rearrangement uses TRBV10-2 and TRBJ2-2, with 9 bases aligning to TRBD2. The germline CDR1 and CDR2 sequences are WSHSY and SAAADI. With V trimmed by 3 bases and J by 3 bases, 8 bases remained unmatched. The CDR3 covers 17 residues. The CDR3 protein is CASSDISGSIYTGELFF. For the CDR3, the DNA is TGCGCCAGCAGTGACATTAGCGGGAGTATCTACACCGGGGAGCTGTTTTTT.

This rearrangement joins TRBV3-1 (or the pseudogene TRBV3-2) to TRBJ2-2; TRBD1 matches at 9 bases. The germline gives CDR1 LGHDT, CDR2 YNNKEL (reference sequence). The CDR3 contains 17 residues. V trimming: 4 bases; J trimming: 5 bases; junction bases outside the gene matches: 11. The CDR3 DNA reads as TGTGCCAGCAGCCCCTTAAGTGGGACAGGGAGAACCGGGGAGCTGTTTTTT. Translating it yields CASSPLSGTGRTGELFF.

CDR3: CASSPRQVSGNTIYF. DNA for the CDR3: TGTGCCAGCAGCCCAAGGCAAGTCTCTGGAAACACCATATATTTT. V usage is TRBV16 and J usage is TRBJ1-3; D unresolved. The CDR3 sequence is 15 residues long. V was pared by 4 bases and J by 0 bases, with 10 bases between. Germline V gives CDR1 KGHSY, CDR2 FQNENV. Drawing the rest from reference TRBV16 and TRBJ1-3, the complete variable domain is GEEVAQTPKHLVRGEGQKAKLYCAPIKGHSYVFWYQQVLKNEFKFLISFQNENVFDETGMPKERFSAKCLPNSPCSLEIQATKLEDSAVYFCASSPRQVSGNTIYFGEGSWLTVV.

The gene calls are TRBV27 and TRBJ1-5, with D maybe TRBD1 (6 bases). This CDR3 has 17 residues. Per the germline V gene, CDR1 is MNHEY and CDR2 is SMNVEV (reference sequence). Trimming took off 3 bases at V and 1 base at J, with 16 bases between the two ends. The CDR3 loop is CASSFSGAAGSNQPQHF. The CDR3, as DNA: TGTGCCAGCAGTTTCTCAGGGGCCGCGGGCAGCAATCAGCCCCAGCATTTT.

CDR3 nucleotides: TGTGCCACCACACACAGGGGGAGTGTGGCCTACGAGCAGTACTTC. Translated, it gives CATTHRGSVAYEQYF. The genes are TRBV24-1 and TRBJ2-7, with TRBD1 identical over 8 bases. CDR3 length: 15 residues. Germline values: CDR1 KGHDR, CDR2 SFDVKD. The J segment lost 2 bases and the V segment lost 8 bases, leaving 10 bases of the junction unmatched.

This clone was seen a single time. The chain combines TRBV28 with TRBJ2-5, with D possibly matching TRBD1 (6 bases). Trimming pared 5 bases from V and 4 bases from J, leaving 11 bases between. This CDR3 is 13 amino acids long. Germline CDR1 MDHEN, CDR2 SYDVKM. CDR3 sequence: CASSQQGRETQYF. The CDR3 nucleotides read TGTGCCAGCAGTCAGCAGGGGAGAGAGACCCAGTACTTC.

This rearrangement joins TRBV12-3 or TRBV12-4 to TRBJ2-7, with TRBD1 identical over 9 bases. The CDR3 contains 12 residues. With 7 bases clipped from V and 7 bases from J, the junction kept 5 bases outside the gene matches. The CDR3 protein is CASTNRGLEQYF. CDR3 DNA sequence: TGTGCCAGCACCAACAGGGGGCTGGAGCAGTACTTC.